The 11 T cell receptor beta chains in this list originate from one sample, sequenced in a study of shared clonotypes between healthy human individuals. Sequencing used immunoSEQ multiplex PCR; TCRdb keeps in-frame clones, though not all of them. The sample contains more than 2 million clones, 85% to 95% of which appear only once. The sample comprised naive CD4+ T cells sorted from blood. Subset meaning: CD45RA+ positively selected. These receptors all come from a man between 18 and 29 years old in good health.

This chain joins TRBV28 and TRBJ1-6, with a tentative D call TRBD1 (5 bases). CDR1 and CDR2 from the germline V gene are MDHEN and SYDVKM. V lost 10 bases and J 0 bases, leaving 19 bases between the germline ends. The CDR3 covers 17 residues. The CDR3 DNA is TGTGCCACCCACCGGACAACGAAGTACTCCTATAATTCACCCCTCCACTTT. It codes for CATHRTTKYSYNSPLHF.

This clone showed up just once. The V and J genes are TRBV28 and TRBJ1-1, with 10 positions matching TRBD1. The V gene's germline CDR1 is MDHEN and CDR2 SYDVKM. The CDR3 extends over 14 amino acids. The V and J ends lost 6 bases and 1 base, in that order; junction bases with no gene match: 2. The CDR3 is CASSWTGGNTEAFF. The CDR3 nucleotides read TGTGCCAGCAGCTGGACAGGGGGGAACACTGAAGCTTTCTTT.

In this sample, this clone turned up a few times. The V and J genes are TRBV10-3 and TRBJ2-7; D call uncertain. Trimming took 2 bases from V and 2 from J, leaving 4 bases between them. Looked up from germline, CDR1 is ENHRY and CDR2 is SYGVKD. The CDR3 length is 12 residues. CDR3 sequence: CAISEQAYEQYF. CDR3 in DNA: TGTGCCATCAGTGAGCAAGCCTACGAGCAGTACTTC.

This clone has only one observation. The chain uses TRBV7-8 and TRBJ1-6; D is ambiguous. V was shortened by 7 bases and J by 10 bases, with 17 bases between the two germline ends. In germline, CDR1 is SGHVS, CDR2 FQNEAQ. CDR3 length equals 14 residues. CDR3 DNA sequence: TGTGCCAGCAACCATGGAACTCCTGCCTCACCCCTCCACTTT. Encoded protein: CASNHGTPASPLHF.

The chain is built from TRBV5-1 and TRBJ1-4, with unresolved D. Germline lookup yields CDR1 SGHRS and CDR2 YFSETQ. The CDR3 consists of 14 residues. V lost 5 bases, J lost 5 bases, and 13 bases lay in between. The DNA of the CDR3 is TGCGCCAGCAGACATGATGACGGAAATGAAAAACTGTTTTTT. It is translated as CASRHDDGNEKLFF.

The genes are TRBV11-2 and TRBJ1-4; 8 bases are shared with TRBD1. CDR1 and CDR2 (germline): SGHAT, FQNNGV. The V segment lost 6 bases and the J segment 5 bases; nucleotides outside the gene matches: 17. The CDR3 totals 18 residues. The CDR3 region is CASRSKVRPGGRNEKLFF. The DNA for the CDR3 is TGTGCCAGCAGGTCGAAGGTTCGGCCAGGGGGCCGCAATGAAAAACTGTTTTTT.

The V call is TRBV12-5, the J call TRBJ2-2; D call uncertain. CDR1 and CDR2 from the germline V gene are LGHNT and FRNRAP. The CDR3 runs 15 residues. Trimming removed 3 bases at V and 6 bases at J, with 14 bases between. The CDR3 sequence is CASGLEQISAGELFF. CDR3 in DNA: TGTGCTAGTGGTTTAGAACAGATTTCTGCCGGGGAGCTGTTTTTT.

This chain connects TRBV7-9 to TRBJ2-7; D gene ambiguous. Per the germline V gene, CDR1 is SEHNR and CDR2 is FQNEAQ (reference sequence). The V gene lost 1 base and the J gene lost 7 bases, with 20 bases spanning the gap. The CDR3 runs to 16 residues. CDR3 residues: CASSLVAGKSPAEQYF. The CDR3 coding sequence is TGTGCCAGCAGCTTAGTTGCCGGAAAATCCCCGGCTGAGCAGTACTTC.

For this clone: Other DNA sequences in the sample encode the same CDR3. The chain has TRBV6-1 and TRBJ2-3; unclear D gene. CDR1 MNHNS and CDR2 SASEGT come from the germline V gene. The CDR3 contains 12 residues. The ends were cut back, 6 bases at V and 2 bases at J, with 6 bases in the middle. CDR3 sequence: CASRGNTDTQYF. The CDR3 region has the DNA TGTGCCAGCAGGGGTAACACAGATACGCAGTATTTT.

V is TRBV7-2 and J is TRBJ2-6; D perhaps matches TRBD1 (5 bases). V lost 5 bases, J lost 4 bases, and 12 bases lay in between. Per the germline V gene, CDR1 is SGHTA and CDR2 is FQGNSA. CDR3 length: 15 residues. The CDR3 region is CASSQRGSGANVLTF. The CDR3 bases are TGTGCCAGCAGCCAAAGGGGATCCGGGGCCAACGTCCTGACTTTC. The variable domain in full, with the rest retrieved from reference TRBV7-2 and TRBJ2-6, is GAGVSQSPSNKVTEKGKDVELRCDPISGHTALYWYRQSLGQGLEFLIYFQGNSAPDKSGLPSDRFSAERTGGSVSTLTIQRTQQEDSAVYLCASSQRGSGANVLTFGAGSRLTVL.

The chain links TRBV5-1 to TRBJ2-7; the match to TRBD1 covers 9 bases. The CDR3 length is 13 residues. Germline CDR1 is SGHRS and CDR2 is YFSETQ. V lost 6 bases to trimming and J lost 6 bases; unmatched junction nucleotides: 7. The CDR3 is CASNIGTGTEQYF. The CDR3 nucleotides are TGCGCCAGCAACATAGGGACAGGGACCGAGCAGTACTTC.